Presented here are 19 T cell receptor beta chains from one specimen sequenced in a study of T cells in localized non-small cell lung cancer. Only in-frame clones appear in the TCRdb table, and some are missing; sequencing was by immunoSEQ multiplex PCR. The sample gives approximately 83,000 clones, around 90% of which show up once; roughly 4.3% is in the top ten. The input for sequencing was PBMCs, taken before any cancer treatment. The source of these receptors is a woman aged 35 to 69 with stage II squamous cell lung carcinoma.

In DNA form, the CDR3 reads TGTGCCAGTAGTCCCGACAGGGCCAACGAGCAGTACTTC. It specifies CASSPDRANEQYF. The chain joins TRBV19 to TRBJ2-7, with 7 positions matching TRBD1. Germline trimming cut 5 bases from V and 5 bases from J; bases unmatched to any gene: 6. CDR1 LNHDA and CDR2 SQIVND come from the germline V gene (reference sequence). This CDR3 spans 13 amino acids.

The chain uses TRBV5-1 and TRBJ2-3, with a tentative D call TRBD2 (5 bases). V lost 4 bases and J 1 base, leaving 16 bases between the germline ends. CDR3 length: 16 residues. Looked up from germline, CDR1 is SGHRS and CDR2 is YFSETQ. CDR3 nucleotide sequence: TGCGCCAGCAGCCCTGGGAGAGGGCCGGGCACAGATACGCAGTATTTT. It encodes CASSPGRGPGTDTQYF. The full variable domain, in which reference TRBV5-1 and TRBJ2-3 provide the parts outside the CDR3, is KAGVTQTPRYLIKTRGQQVTLSCSPISGHRSVSWYQQTPGQGLQFLFEYFSETQRNKGNFPGRFSGRQFSNSRSEMNVSTLELGDSALYLCASSPGRGPGTDTQYFGPGTRLTVL.

V usage is TRBV5-6 and J usage is TRBJ1-2, with D uncertain. Germline-derived CDR1 and CDR2 are SGHDT and YYEEEE. This CDR3 has 14 amino acids. The V and J ends lost 2 bases and 4 bases respectively, with 12 bases between them. The CDR3 is CASSLGRSAYGYTF. The DNA for the CDR3 is TGTGCCAGCAGCTTAGGGAGATCCGCCTATGGCTACACCTTC.

The gene calls are TRBV5-6 and TRBJ1-2; a possible D gene is TRBD1 (6 bases). The CDR3 extends over 19 amino acids. Germline CDR1 SGHDT, CDR2 YYEEEE. The V gene lost 3 bases and the J gene lost 3 bases, with 27 bases spanning the gap. CDR3: CASSSPKGGGIGVDYGYTF. DNA for the CDR3: TGTGCCAGCAGCTCACCGAAGGGAGGGGGTATCGGGGTGGACTATGGCTACACCTTC.

The CDR3 nucleotides read TGCGCCAGCAGCTTGTGGAACACCGGGGAGCTGTTTTTT. This gives the protein CASSLWNTGELFF. This sequence joins TRBV5-1 and TRBJ2-2; D gene uncertain. Per the germline V gene, CDR1 is SGHRS and CDR2 is YFSETQ. This CDR3 comprises 13 residues. V lost 1 base, J lost 1 base, and 2 bases lay in between.

This chain uses TRBV7-2 with TRBJ1-2, with D unresolved. The CDR3 runs to 13 residues. Germline V gives CDR1 SGHTA, CDR2 FQGNSA. V lost 0 bases and J 2 bases, leaving 4 bases between the germline ends. CDR3 in amino acids: CASSLAGNYGYTF. The CDR3 region has the DNA TGTGCCAGCAGCTTAGCAGGGAACTATGGCTACACCTTC.

Only a few counts were recorded for this clone. V usage is TRBV28 and J usage is TRBJ1-5; unclear D gene. The CDR3 extends over 13 amino acids. Trimming removed 1 base at V and 11 bases at J, with 12 bases between. Germline lookup yields CDR1 MDHEN and CDR2 SYDVKM. Here the CDR3 reads CASSLSNPVSQHF. CDR3 DNA sequence: TGTGCCAGCAGTTTATCGAACCCGGTGTCCCAGCATTTT. Full variable domain (missing parts from reference TRBV28 and TRBJ1-5): DVKVTQSSRYLVKRTGEKVFLECVQDMDHENMFWYRQDPGLGLRLIYFSYDVKMKEKGDIPEGYSVSREKKERFSLILESASTNQTSMYLCASSLSNPVSQHFGDGTRLSIL.

The gene calls are TRBV27 and TRBJ1-5; the D is unclear. V shed 3 bases and J shed 1 base, with 7 bases lying between them. This CDR3 contains 14 residues. Germline loops: CDR1 MNHEY, CDR2 SMNVEV (reference sequence). This CDR3 is CASSFSRSNQPQHF. The CDR3 region has the DNA TGTGCCAGCAGTTTTAGTCGGAGCAATCAGCCCCAGCATTTT.

This chain links TRBV28 with TRBJ2-1; D is possibly TRBD2 (6 bases). CDR1 MDHEN and CDR2 SYDVKM come from the germline V gene. The CDR3 is made up of 15 amino acids. V shed 7 bases and J shed 3 bases, with 16 bases lying between them. CDR3 bases: TGTGCCAGCAACTCCCTAGGAGGGTTCTACAATGAGCAGTTCTTC. Translating gives CASNSLGGFYNEQFF. The full variable domain, with the rest looked up from reference TRBV28 and TRBJ2-1, is DVKVTQSSRYLVKRTGEKVFLECVQDMDHENMFWYRQDPGLGLRLIYFSYDVKMKEKGDIPEGYSVSREKKERFSLILESASTNQTSMYLCASNSLGGFYNEQFFGPGTRLTVL.

The rearrangement joins TRBV4-1 to TRBJ2-5, with TRBD2 matching 10 bases. The ends lost 4 bases at V and 5 bases at J; junction bases unmatched: 10. Germline CDR1 MGHRA, CDR2 YSYEKL. This CDR3 is 16 amino acids long. The CDR3 nucleotides read TGCGCCAGCAGCCGCCCAGCGGGAGGGCCTGGTGAGACCCAGTACTTC. Amino acid sequence: CASSRPAGGPGETQYF.

CDR3 sequence (DNA): TGCGCCAGCAGCTTGGGACAGGCCTCTACAGATACGCAGTATTTT. Translating it yields CASSLGQASTDTQYF. This sequence joins TRBV5-1 and TRBJ2-3, with D possibly matching TRBD1 (6 bases). The germline V gene encodes CDR1 SGHRS and CDR2 YFSETQ. Between the trimmed V and J ends, which lost 0 bases and 3 bases, there was a span of 11 bases. There are 15 residues in the CDR3.

The chain couples TRBV25-1 to TRBJ2-7; 8 bases are shared with TRBD1. Trimming at V came to 5 bases and at J to 1 base, leaving 7 bases not matched to a gene. CDR1 is MGHDK, CDR2 SYGVNS, per germline. The CDR3 is made up of 15 amino acids. The CDR3 sequence: CASSPQGAESYEQYF. The CDR3 DNA follows: TGTGCCAGCAGTCCCCAGGGGGCAGAGTCCTACGAGCAGTACTTC.

The V gene is TRBV15, the J gene TRBJ2-7; TRBD2 matches 9 bases. Germline V gives CDR1 LNHNV, CDR2 YYDKDF (reference sequence). This CDR3 contains 15 residues. J was trimmed by 2 bases and V by 5 bases; bases with no gene match: 7. CDR3 in amino acids: CATSEELAGAYEQYF. As DNA, the CDR3 is TGTGCCACCAGCGAGGAGTTAGCGGGGGCCTACGAGCAGTACTTC.

The sample holds a few counts of this clone. V is TRBV5-4 and J is TRBJ2-7, with 9 bases matching TRBD2. The germline gives CDR1 SGHNT, CDR2 YYREEE (reference sequence). The V and J ends lost 0 bases and 1 base, in that order; junction bases with no gene match: 2. The CDR3 has 15 residues. CDR3 sequence: CASSLGSGRSYEQYF. In DNA, the CDR3 is TGTGCCAGCAGCTTGGGTAGCGGGAGATCCTACGAGCAGTACTTC.

The V and J genes are TRBV6-1 and TRBJ2-7; 7 nucleotides agree with TRBD2. Losses at the gene ends were 3 bases for V and 4 bases for J; bases not matched to a gene: 3. This CDR3 region has 13 residues. Per the germline V gene, CDR1 is MNHNS and CDR2 is SASEGT. The CDR3 protein is CASSDGGKYEQYF. CDR3 in DNA: TGTGCCAGCAGTGACGGGGGGAAGTACGAGCAGTACTTC.

The CDR3 nucleotides are TGTGCCATCAGTAAAGGGACTGGCGTCACAGATACGCAGTATTTT. Protein product: CAISKGTGVTDTQYF. This sequence joins TRBV10-3 and TRBJ2-3, with D possibly matching TRBD2 (6 bases). The CDR3 spans 15 residues. V lost 5 bases and J lost 2, with 14 bases in between. The germline V gene encodes CDR1 ENHRY and CDR2 SYGVKD.

The chain employs TRBV11-2 and TRBJ1-1; possible D gene TRBD1, 5 bases. The CDR3 totals 16 residues. Between the trimmed V and J ends, which lost 1 base and 6 bases, there was a span of 18 bases. Germline-derived CDR1 and CDR2 are SGHAT and FQNNGV. The DNA for the CDR3 is TGTGCCAGCAGCTTAGGCGATAATGTGGGACTGGCTGAAGCTTTCTTT. This codes for CASSLGDNVGLAEAFF.

This chain connects TRBV2 to TRBJ1-1, with TRBD1 matching over 7 bases. The V and J ends lost 4 bases and 0 bases, in that order; junction bases with no gene match: 17. There are 19 residues in the CDR3. From germline, CDR1 is SNHLY and CDR2 FYNNEI. CDR3: CASSGAPRTGESMNTEAFF. The CDR3 DNA follows: TGTGCCAGCAGTGGGGCCCCTAGGACAGGTGAGTCTATGAACACTGAAGCTTTCTTT.

This chain joins TRBV19 and TRBJ2-5, with 7 nucleotides matching TRBD1. The CDR3 is 15 amino acids. J was trimmed by 5 bases and V by 5 bases; bases with no gene match: 11. Germline CDR1 and CDR2: LNHDA and SQIVND (reference sequence). CDR3 nucleotide sequence: TGTGCCAGTAGTGAGACAGGGTGGAGGATGGAGACCCAGTACTTC. It specifies CASSETGWRMETQYF.